The rows below give T cell receptor beta chains drawn from one sample of a study of T cells in Graves' hyperthyroidism and ophthalmopathy. TCRdb itself ran the multiplex PCR reads through MiXCR, one entry per CDR3 protein. This table holds fewer than 250,000 distinct CDR3 sequences, roughly a sixth found once. The sequencing input was blood. The receptors stem from a man aged 50 to 59 with Graves' hyperthyroidism. Each CDR3 is given with its conserved first and last residue. D genes are given only for firm matches. Expanded clones get a size class; other rows say once, few or many, or leave the size out.

v_call,clone_size,d_call,j_call,cdr3_aa,cdr3_nt
TRBV9,-,-,TRBJ2-1,CASKSGAGLSHEQFF,TGTGCCAGCAAGTCCGGAGCGGGCCTCTCGCATGAGCAGTTCTTC
TRBV7-9,-,TRBD2,TRBJ2-3,CASSPGSGSGDTQYF,TGCGCCAGCAGCCCCGGAAGCGGGAGTGGAGATACGCAGTATTTT
TRBV5-1,many,-,TRBJ2-7,CASSLSGAPDEQYF,TGCGCCAGCAGCTTGAGCGGAGCTCCCGACGAGCAGTACTTC
TRBV28,-,-,TRBJ1-1,CASRAREAFF,TGTGCCAGCAGGGCTCGGGAAGCTTTCTTT
TRBV5-1,many,-,TRBJ2-7,CASSLVGETYEQYF,TGCGCCAGCAGCTTGGTTGGCGAAACCTACGAGCAGTACTTC
TRBV7-8,-,-,TRBJ1-5,CASSLPGAVQPQHF,TGTGCCAGCAGCTTACCGGGGGCCGTTCAGCCCCAGCATTTT
TRBV20-1,-,-,TRBJ1-2,CSARPDYFLYGYTF,TGCAGTGCGAGGCCTGATTATTTCCTCTATGGCTACACCTTC
TRBV20-1,-,-,TRBJ1-5,CSARPPTIYNQPQHF,TGCAGTGCTAGACCCCCAACCATTTACAATCAGCCCCAGCATTTT
TRBV5-1,-,-,TRBJ1-3,CASSLVGRISGNTIYF,TGCGCCAGCAGCTTGGTGGGGCGGATCTCTGGAAACACCATATATTTT
TRBV5-4,-,-,TRBJ1-1,CASSLYRATEAFF,TGTGCCAGCAGCTTGTATAGGGCCACTGAAGCTTTCTTT
TRBV7-9,many,TRBD1,TRBJ2-1,CASSLGTGPYNEQFF,TGTGCCAGCAGCCTGGGGACAGGGCCTTACAATGAGCAGTTCTTC
TRBV5-4,few,-,TRBJ1-1,CASSLQRDGNTEAFF,TGTGCCAGCAGCTTGCAGCGGGACGGCAACACTGAAGCTTTCTTT
TRBV10-3,many,-,TRBJ2-1,CALRGAHNEQFF,TGTGCCCTCCGGGGGGCTCACAATGAGCAGTTCTTC
TRBV7-9,many,TRBD2,TRBJ2-1,CASSLWSSGRAPYNEQFF,TGTGCCAGCAGCTTATGGTCTAGCGGGCGCGCGCCTTACAATGAGCAGTTCTTC
TRBV20-1,-,-,TRBJ1-2,CSTRDSVNYGYTF,TGCAGTACTAGAGATTCGGTGAACTATGGCTACACCTTC
TRBV5-1,few,TRBD1,TRBJ1-1,CASSLGRGQMNTEAFF,TGCGCCAGCAGCTTGGGTAGGGGACAGATGAACACTGAAGCTTTCTTT
TRBV11-2,many,-,TRBJ2-3,CASSYPGTDTQYF,TGTGCCAGCAGCTACCCGGGCACAGATACGCAGTATTTT
TRBV7-2,many,-,TRBJ2-5,CASSLKGVPRGTQYF,TGTGCCAGCAGCTTAAAAGGGGTCCCTAGGGGGACCCAGTACTTC
TRBV5-6,many,-,TRBJ2-2,CASSLTGGLNTGELFF,TGTGCCAGCAGCTTGACGGGGGGCCTGAACACCGGGGAGCTGTTTTTT
TRBV6-2/TRBV6-3,many,-,TRBJ2-1,CASSTTRNEQFF,TGTGCCAGCAGCACAACTCGAAATGAGCAGTTCTTC
TRBV7-9,many,-,TRBJ1-6,CASSPTPSSTLHF,TGTGCCAGCAGCCCGACACCATCGAGTACCCTCCACTTT
TRBV18,-,-,TRBJ1-2,CASSPPGKGNGYTF,TGTGCCAGCTCACCACCGGGGAAGGGAAATGGCTACACCTTC
TRBV20-1,-,TRBD1,TRBJ2-3,CSAREGTGNTDTQYF,TGCAGTGCTAGAGAGGGGACAGGAAACACAGATACGCAGTATTTT
TRBV5-1,-,-,TRBJ1-4,CASSSRGGGEKLFF,TGCGCCAGCAGCTCCAGGGGAGGCGGTGAAAAACTGTTTTTT
TRBV20-1,few,TRBD2,TRBJ2-7,CNARELAEPYGQYF,TGCAATGCTAGGGAGCTAGCGGAGCCCTACGGGCAGTACTTC
TRBV20-1,many,TRBD2,TRBJ2-3,CSAVAGNTDTQYF,TGCAGTGCAGTAGCGGGAAACACAGATACGCAGTATTTT
TRBV20-1,-,-,TRBJ1-5,CSARAEGFQPQHF,TGCAGTGCTAGAGCCGAAGGCTTTCAGCCCCAGCATTTT
TRBV7-9,-,-,TRBJ2-6,CASSPGYSGANVLTF,TGTGCCAGCAGCCCTGGGTACTCTGGGGCCAACGTCCTGACTTTC
TRBV28,many,-,TRBJ1-5,CASSHRPDYSRNQPQHF,TGTGCCAGCAGCCACCGGCCGGACTACAGTCGCAATCAGCCCCAGCATTTT
TRBV12-3/TRBV12-4,-,-,TRBJ1-4,CASRRQPTNEKLFF,TGTGCCAGCAGACGACAGCCAACTAATGAAAAACTGTTTTTT
TRBV3-1,many,TRBD1,TRBJ1-1,CASGQGSGTEAFF,TGTGCCAGCGGACAGGGATCGGGCACTGAAGCTTTCTTT
TRBV10-3,-,-,TRBJ1-3,CATTETVSGNTIYF,TGTGCCACCACCGAGACGGTCTCTGGAAACACCATATATTTT
TRBV3-1,many,-,TRBJ1-2,CASSQDWHRGYTF,TGTGCCAGCAGCCAAGATTGGCACCGAGGCTACACCTTC
TRBV6-2/TRBV6-3,-,-,TRBJ2-2,CATNDRSETGELFF,TGTGCCACCAACGACCGTTCGGAAACCGGGGAGCTGTTTTTT
TRBV5-4,-,-,TRBJ2-2,CASRQDNTGELFF,TGTGCCAGCAGGCAGGATAACACCGGGGAGCTGTTTTTT
TRBV28,many,-,TRBJ2-1,CASRKSSYNEQFF,TGTGCCAGCCGAAAAAGCTCCTACAATGAGCAGTTCTTC
TRBV6-2/TRBV6-3,-,TRBD1,TRBJ1-2,CASTHPDRANYGYTF,TGTGCCAGCACCCACCCGGACAGGGCTAACTATGGCTACACCTTC
TRBV18,many,-,TRBJ2-1,CASSPKGSDEQFF,TGTGCCAGCTCACCGAAAGGGTCCGATGAGCAGTTCTTC
TRBV18,many,-,TRBJ1-1,CASSPPGLMGRRNTEAFF,TGTGCCAGCTCACCACCGGGTTTAATGGGACGGAGGAACACTGAAGCTTTCTTT
TRBV20-1,-,-,TRBJ2-2,CSARDHRTRSDGELFF,TGCAGTGCTAGAGATCATAGGACCCGCTCAGACGGGGAGCTGTTTTTT
TRBV2,-,TRBD1,TRBJ1-5,CVSNQEGQGASEAQHF,TGTGTCAGCAATCAAGAGGGACAGGGGGCTTCCGAAGCCCAGCATTTT
TRBV7-2,few,-,TRBJ2-1,CASTEPMGESYNEQFF,TGTGCCAGCACCGAACCAATGGGGGAATCCTACAATGAGCAGTTCTTC